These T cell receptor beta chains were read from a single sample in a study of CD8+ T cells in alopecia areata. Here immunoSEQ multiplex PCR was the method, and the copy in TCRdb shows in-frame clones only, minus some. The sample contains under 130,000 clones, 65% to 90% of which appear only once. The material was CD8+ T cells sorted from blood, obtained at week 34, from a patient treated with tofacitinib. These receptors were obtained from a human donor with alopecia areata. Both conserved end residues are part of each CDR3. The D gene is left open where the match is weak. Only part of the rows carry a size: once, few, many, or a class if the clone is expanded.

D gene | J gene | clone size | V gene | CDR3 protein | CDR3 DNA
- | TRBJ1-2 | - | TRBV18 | CASSSWDTTSEIYGYTF | TGTGCCAGCTCATCTTGGGACACTACTTCGGAGATCTATGGCTACACCTTC
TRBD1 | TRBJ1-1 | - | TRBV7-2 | CASSRGQGRAEAFF | TGTGCCAGCAGCCGCGGACAGGGGAGAGCTGAAGCTTTCTTT
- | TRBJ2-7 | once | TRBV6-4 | CASSERSSYEQYF | TGTGCCAGCAGTGAACGGAGCTCCTACGAGCAGTACTTC
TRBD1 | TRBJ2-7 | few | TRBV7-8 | CASSPRGTGYNEQYF | TGTGCCAGCAGTCCCAGGGGGACAGGATACAACGAGCAGTACTTC
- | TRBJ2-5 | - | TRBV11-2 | CASSPPTGTQETQYF | TGTGCCAGCAGCCCCCCCACCGGGACACAAGAGACCCAGTACTTC
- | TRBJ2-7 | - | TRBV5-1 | CASSPLEQQHEQYF | TGCGCCAGCAGCCCTCTGGAGCAGCAGCACGAGCAGTACTTC
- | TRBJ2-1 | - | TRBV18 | CASSARYNEQFF | TGTGCCAGCTCAGCCCGTTACAATGAGCAGTTCTTC
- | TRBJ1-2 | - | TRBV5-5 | CASTTRDVDYGYTF | TGTGCCAGCACAACCCGGGACGTGGACTATGGCTACACCTTC
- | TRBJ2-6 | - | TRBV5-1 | CASSLGSGANVLTF | TGCGCCAGCAGCTTAGGCTCTGGGGCCAACGTCCTGACTTTC
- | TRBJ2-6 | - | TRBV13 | CASSFWTGSGANVLTF | TGTGCCAGCAGCTTCTGGACGGGTTCTGGGGCCAACGTCCTGACTTTC
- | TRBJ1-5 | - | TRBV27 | CASSFGLPNQPQHF | TGTGCCAGCAGTTTCGGACTACCCAATCAGCCCCAGCATTTT
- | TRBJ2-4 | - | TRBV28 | CASSPSPVAPSIAKNIQYF | TGTGCCAGCAGTCCCTCCCCGGTGGCGCCCTCTATAGCCAAAAACATTCAGTACTTC
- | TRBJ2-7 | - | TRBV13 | CASSLREDWSGEQYF | TGTGCCAGCAGCCTTCGGGAAGATTGGTCAGGCGAGCAGTACTTC
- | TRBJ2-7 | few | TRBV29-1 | CSAVGTESYEQYF | TGCAGCGCCGTGGGGACTGAATCCTACGAGCAGTACTTC
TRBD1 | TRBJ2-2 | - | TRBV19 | CASSLDRSNTGELFF | TGTGCCAGTAGTTTGGACAGGTCCAACACCGGGGAGCTGTTTTTT
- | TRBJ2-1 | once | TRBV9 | CASSVVGGTYNEQFF | TGTGCCAGCAGCGTAGTTGGGGGGACCTACAATGAGCAGTTCTTC
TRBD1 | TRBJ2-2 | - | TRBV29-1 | CSAGTGDTGELFF | TGCAGCGCAGGGACAGGGGACACCGGGGAGCTGTTTTTT
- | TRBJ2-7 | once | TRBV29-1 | CSVEGSLSYEQYF | TGCAGCGTTGAAGGATCTTTATCCTACGAGCAGTACTTC
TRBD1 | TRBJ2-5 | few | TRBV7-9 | CASSSLTGGYETQYF | TGTGCCAGCAGTTCCCTGACAGGGGGCTATGAGACCCAGTACTTC
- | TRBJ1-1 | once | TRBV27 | CASSPQGGNTEAFF | TGTGCCAGCAGCCCTCAGGGAGGGAACACTGAAGCTTTCTTT
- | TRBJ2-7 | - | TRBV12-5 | CASGLVGTEQYF | TGTGCTAGTGGTTTGGTCGGCACCGAGCAGTACTTC
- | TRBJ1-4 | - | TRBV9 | CASSVRDSRTNEKLFF | TGTGCCAGCAGCGTAAGAGACAGTCGTACTAATGAAAAACTGTTTTTT
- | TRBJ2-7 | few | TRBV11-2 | CASSNRYEQYF | TGTGCCAGCAGTAACAGATACGAGCAGTACTTC
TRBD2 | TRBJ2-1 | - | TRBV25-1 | CASSDPKRGDSYNEQFF | TGTGCCAGCAGTGACCCTAAGCGGGGGGATTCCTACAATGAGCAGTTCTTC
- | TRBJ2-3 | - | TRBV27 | CASSFPSSTDTQYF | TGTGCCAGCAGTTTTCCTTCTAGCACAGATACGCAGTATTTT
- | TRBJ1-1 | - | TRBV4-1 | CASSQDGDLNTEAFF | TGCGCCAGCAGCCAAGATGGGGACTTGAACACTGAAGCTTTCTTT
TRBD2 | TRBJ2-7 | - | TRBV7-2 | CASSLNLLGLAAYKQYF | TGTGCCAGCAGCTTAAACCTACTCGGACTAGCGGCCTACAAGCAGTACTTC
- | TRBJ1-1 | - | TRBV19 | CASTVGSAEAFF | TGTGCCAGTACCGTCGGGTCCGCTGAAGCTTTCTTT
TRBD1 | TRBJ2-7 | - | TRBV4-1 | CASSPGQGNYEQYF | TGCGCCAGCAGCCCTGGACAGGGCAACTACGAGCAGTACTTC
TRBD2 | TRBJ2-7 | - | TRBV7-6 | CASSQWRGTEQYF | TGTGCCAGCAGCCAATGGCGGGGGACCGAGCAGTACTTC
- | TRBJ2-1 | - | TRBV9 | CASSRGAYNEQFF | TGTGCCAGCAGCCGGGGGGCTTACAATGAGCAGTTCTTC
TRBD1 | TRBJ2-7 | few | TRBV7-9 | CASSPSMGTVHEQYF | TGTGCCAGCAGCCCGTCTATGGGGACAGTTCACGAGCAGTACTTC
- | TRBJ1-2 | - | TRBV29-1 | CSVRQRYGYTF | TGCAGCGTGCGACAGCGTTATGGCTACACCTTC
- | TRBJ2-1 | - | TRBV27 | CASSLLEVAYNEQFF | TGTGCCAGCAGTTTATTGGAGGTCGCCTACAATGAGCAGTTCTTC
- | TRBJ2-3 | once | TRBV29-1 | CSAQGPDTQYF | TGCAGCGCCCAAGGACCAGATACGCAGTATTTT
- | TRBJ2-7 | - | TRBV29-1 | CSVEDEALAREQYF | TGCAGCGTTGAAGATGAGGCACTAGCACGCGAGCAGTACTTC